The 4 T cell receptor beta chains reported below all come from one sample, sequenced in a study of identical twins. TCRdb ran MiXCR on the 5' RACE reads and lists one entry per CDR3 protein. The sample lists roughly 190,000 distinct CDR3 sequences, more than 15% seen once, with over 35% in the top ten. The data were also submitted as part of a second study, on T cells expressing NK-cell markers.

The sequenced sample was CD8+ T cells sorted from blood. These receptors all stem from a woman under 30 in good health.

The CDR3 region has the DNA TGCACCAGCAGCCAACCCCAACGCGGTGTGGAGACCCAGTACTTC. Amino acids: CTSSQPQRGVETQYF. The rearrangement links TRBV1 to TRBJ2-5. TRBV1 represents a pseudogene. The CDR3 has 15 residues.

CDR3 DNA sequence: TGCAGCGCTTACAGGGAGAACACTGAAGCTTTCTTT. Translation: CSAYRENTEAFF. The chain links TRBV29-1 to TRBJ1-1, with D possibly TRBD1 on 6 matching bases. The CDR3 contains 12 residues. With 7 bases removed from V and 1 base from J, the gap between germline ends came to 10 bases. CDR1 and CDR2 from the germline V gene are SQVTM and ANQGSEA.

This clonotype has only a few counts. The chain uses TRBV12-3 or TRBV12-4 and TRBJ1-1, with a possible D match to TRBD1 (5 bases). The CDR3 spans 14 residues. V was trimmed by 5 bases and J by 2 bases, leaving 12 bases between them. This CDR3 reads CASSLLQGNTEAFF. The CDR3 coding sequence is TGTGCCAGCAGTCTCCTTCAGGGAAACACTGAAGCTTTCTTT.

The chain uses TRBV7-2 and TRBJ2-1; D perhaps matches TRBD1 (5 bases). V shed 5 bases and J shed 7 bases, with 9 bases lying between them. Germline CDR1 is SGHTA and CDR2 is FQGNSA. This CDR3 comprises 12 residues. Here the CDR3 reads CASSPTENEQFF. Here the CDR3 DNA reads TGTGCCAGCAGCCCGACAGAAAATGAGCAGTTCTTC.